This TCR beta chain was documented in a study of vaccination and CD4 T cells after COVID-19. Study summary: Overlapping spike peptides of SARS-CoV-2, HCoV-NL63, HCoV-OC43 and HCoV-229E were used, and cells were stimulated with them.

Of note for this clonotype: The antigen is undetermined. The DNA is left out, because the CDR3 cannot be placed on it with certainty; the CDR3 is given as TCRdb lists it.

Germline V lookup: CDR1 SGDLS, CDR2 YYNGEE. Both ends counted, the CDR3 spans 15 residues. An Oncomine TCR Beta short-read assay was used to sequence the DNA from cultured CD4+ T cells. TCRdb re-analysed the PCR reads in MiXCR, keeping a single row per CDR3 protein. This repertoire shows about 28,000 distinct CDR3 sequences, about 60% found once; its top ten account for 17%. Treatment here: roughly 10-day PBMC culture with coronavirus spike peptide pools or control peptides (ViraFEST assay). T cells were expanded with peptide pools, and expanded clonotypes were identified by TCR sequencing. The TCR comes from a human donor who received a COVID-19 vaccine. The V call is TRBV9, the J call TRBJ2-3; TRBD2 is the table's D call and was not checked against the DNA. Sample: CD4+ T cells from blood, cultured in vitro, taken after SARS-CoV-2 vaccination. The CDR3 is CASSVGGFGNGVQYF.